This record concerns one T cell receptor (beta chain) sequence. Its target is unknown. The sample comes from a study of OX40 agonist ivuxolimab in advanced cancers. Study-wide background: Intravenous ivuxolimab was administered to patients every 2 weeks at 0.01 to 10 mg/kg. General study results and limits: Clones of CD4+ and CD8+ blood T cells grew by week 6 at doses of 0.1 to 3.0 mg/kg.

The V gene lost 4 bases and the J gene lost 14 bases, with 15 bases spanning the gap. This CDR3 is 13 amino acids long. CDR1 MGHDK and CDR2 SYGVNS come from the germline V gene. Patients were ruled out by autoimmune disease history or systemic immunosuppression. Repertoires were generated with immunoSEQ multiplex PCR, while TCRdb's copy carries only in-frame clones and drops some. The data contain roughly 70,000 clones, approximately 86% of them seen just once; the ten biggest clones take up approximately 0.75%. The TCR sequence derives from an adult with an advanced solid tumor such as melanoma, head and neck, liver or kidney cancer. The specimen was CD4+ or CD8+ T cells sorted from blood, collected in a trial of the OX40 agonist ivuxolimab. This chain connects TRBV25-1 to TRBJ1-6; D gene ambiguous. The CDR3 DNA sequence: TGTGCCAGCAGTGGGCAGGTGGGGTTGGCCCTCCACTTT. Its protein product is CASSGQVGLALHF.